What follows describes a single T cell receptor (beta chain). These data originate in a study of blood T cell repertoires in COVID-19. The data were produced by immunoSEQ multiplex PCR, yet TCRdb's version contains in-frame clones alone and is incomplete. This table holds hundreds of thousands of clones, just under 90% found once. Germline V gene data show CDR1 as KGHDR and CDR2 as SFDVKD. The CDR3 runs to 14 residues. The V end lost 4 bases, the J end lost 0 bases, and 6 bases lay between the germline ends. The chain carries TRBV24-1 and TRBJ2-1; D unresolved. The sequenced sample consisted of peripheral blood. The sequence came from a woman aged 25 to 45 with COVID-19, enrolled during active disease. The CDR3 protein is CATSEKSSYNEQFF. CDR3 DNA sequence: TGTGCCACCAGTGAGAAGAGCTCCTACAATGAGCAGTTCTTC.